The clone carrying this TCR beta chain qualifies as medium-sized (0.01 to 0.1%). This specimen comes from a study of prognosis after radiotherapy for stage I lung cancer. Two-round multiplex PCR, the amplification method, yielded TCR beta CDR3 from genomic DNA. First-round PCR used primers specific to each TRBV and TRBJ gene. Via MiXCR, TCRdb re-called the multiplex PCR reads, giving one row per CDR3 protein. The table shows about 12,000 distinct CDR3 sequences, with around half occurring only once. V lost 2 bases, J lost 6 bases, and 10 bases lay in between. CDR3 length: 13 residues. Germline values: CDR1 DFQATT, CDR2 SNEGSKA (reference sequence).

Specimen: PBMCs, collected before or after stereotactic body radiation therapy (not recorded which). This chain uses TRBV20-1 with TRBJ2-2, with D unclear. This receptor was obtained from a donor of 50 years or more with non-small cell lung cancer. The CDR3 bases are TGCAGTGCTAGACGCCATGTGGCCGGGGAGCTGTTTTTT. Its protein product is CSARRHVAGELFF.